These 32 T cell receptor beta chains originate from one sample sequenced in a study of cytomegalovirus exposure and HLA in healthy donors. The primer mix had 60 Vbeta and 13 Jbeta primers. Using immunoSEQ multiplex PCR, the repertoire was profiled, and TCRdb retains in-frame clones only, with some absent. This sample has 150,000 to 200,000 clones, with around three quarters found just once. Sequenced sample: PBMCs. The receptors here all came from a woman between 35 and 50 years old in good health and CMV-seronegative.

DNA of the CDR3: TGTGCCAGCAGGGGACAGTCCAATCAGCCCCAGCATTTT. Its protein is CASRGQSNQPQHF. V gene TRBV2 combines with J gene TRBJ1-5, with 7 bases fitting TRBD1. J lost 3 bases, V lost 6 bases, and 2 bases had no gene match. CDR1 is SNHLY, CDR2 FYNNEI, per germline. CDR3 length equals 13 residues. Filled out from reference TRBV2 and TRBJ1-5, the complete variable domain reads EPEVTQTPSHQVTQMGQEVILRCVPISNHLYFYWYRQILGQKVEFLVSFYNNEISEKSEIFDDQFSVERPDGSNFTLKIRSTKLEDSAMYFCASRGQSNQPQHFGDGTRLSIL.

The J gene is TRBJ2-7, the V gene TRBV25-1; no clear D. CDR1 MGHDK and CDR2 SYGVNS come from the germline V gene. The CDR3 is 11 residues long. Trimming took 0 bases from V and 6 from J, leaving 3 bases between them. The CDR3 here is CASSEYGEQYF. In DNA form, the CDR3 reads TGTGCCAGCAGTGAATACGGCGAGCAGTACTTC.

The chain uses TRBV6-1 and TRBJ2-7, with 9 bases that match TRBD1. The junction had 7 bases not matched to a gene; V was cut back by 5 bases and J by 5 bases. CDR1 is MNHNS, CDR2 SASEGT, per germline. The CDR3 runs to 14 residues. CDR3 bases: TGTGCCAGCAGTTCTGGACAGGGGTGGGACGAGCAGTACTTC. It yields the protein CASSSGQGWDEQYF.

This clone was detected only once. V gene TRBV9 combines with J gene TRBJ2-7, with 9 bases fitting TRBD1. The CDR3 loop spans 15 amino acids. The germline V gene encodes CDR1 SGDLS and CDR2 YYNGEE. Trimming cost V 3 bases and J 6 bases; bases outside gene matches: 10. The CDR3 sequence is CASSASGTGTGEQYF. In DNA form, the CDR3 reads TGTGCCAGCAGCGCCTCCGGGACAGGGACTGGCGAGCAGTACTTC. Using reference TRBV9 and TRBJ2-7 for the parts outside the CDR3, the full variable domain is DSGVTQTPKHLITATGQRVTLRCSPRSGDLSVYWYQQSLDQGLQFLIQYYNGEERAKGNILERFSAQQFPDLHSELNLSSLELGDSALYFCASSASGTGTGEQYFGPGTRLTVT.

The chain couples TRBV5-1 to TRBJ2-7; 8 bases agree with TRBD2. The CDR3 covers 15 residues. Germline assignment: CDR1 SGHRS and CDR2 YFSETQ. Germline trimming cut 4 bases from V and 2 bases from J; bases unmatched to any gene: 8. The CDR3 coding sequence is TGCGCCAGCAGCGTCGGTAGCGGGGCTACCTACGAGCAGTACTTC. Its translation is CASSVGSGATYEQYF.

The V gene is TRBV29-1, the J gene TRBJ1-5; 7 nucleotides match TRBD1. Losses at the gene ends were 4 bases for V and 5 bases for J; bases not matched to a gene: 8. There are 14 residues in the CDR3. Germline CDR1 reads SQVTM; CDR2 reads ANQGSEA. CDR3 nucleotide sequence: TGCAGCGTTGTGGAGGGCAGGGGGGATCAGCCCCAGCATTTT. It yields the protein CSVVEGRGDQPQHF.

As regards this clone: At one end, the junction sequence differs from germline, possibly due to a read error. The chain has TRBV7-9 and TRBJ1-5, with D unresolved. Germline V lookup: CDR1 SEHNR, CDR2 FQNEAQ (reference sequence). This CDR3 spans 13 amino acids. CDR3 sequence reads: CSSSLTGNQPQHF. The CDR3 bases are TGTTCCAGCAGCTTAACAGGCAATCAGCCCCAGCATTTT.

This chain connects TRBV7-9 to TRBJ2-2, with 8 bases identical to TRBD2. CDR3 size: 16 residues. After removal of 6 bases from V and 4 bases from J, the junction contained 10 bases not matched to a gene. The germline CDR1 and CDR2 sequences are SEHNR and FQNEAQ (reference sequence). CDR3 amino acids: CASSPRGRTLTGELFF. CDR3 DNA: TGTGCCAGCAGTCCACGCGGGAGGACCCTCACCGGGGAGCTGTTTTTT.

In this sample, this clone turned up a few times. The gene calls are TRBV11-1 and TRBJ1-1; D might be TRBD1 (5 bases). Germline values: CDR1 SGHAT, CDR2 FQDESV (reference sequence). V lost 4 bases and J lost 2, with 14 bases in between. CDR3 length: 15 amino acids. This CDR3 reads CASSYETGDNTEAFF. The CDR3 nucleotides read TGTGCCAGCAGCTACGAAACAGGAGACAACACTGAAGCTTTCTTT.

The chain combines TRBV11-2 with TRBJ2-7, with 7 bases identical to TRBD2. The CDR3 loop spans 13 amino acids. Germline CDR1 is SGHAT and CDR2 is FQNNGV. V was clipped by 3 bases and J by 5 bases; unmatched bases: 4. As DNA, the CDR3 is TGTGCCAGCAGCTTCGGGGGGTCGGACGAGCAGTACTTC. Its protein is CASSFGGSDEQYF.

This clone was seen repeatedly, ten times or more. The rearrangement joins TRBV28 to TRBJ2-1; 11 nucleotides match TRBD1. After removal of 4 bases from V and 8 bases from J, the junction contained 7 bases not matched to a gene. Germline CDR1 is MDHEN and CDR2 is SYDVKM. This CDR3 has 15 amino acids. The CDR3 is CASSSADRGLDEQFF. CDR3 in DNA: TGTGCCAGCAGTTCCGCGGACAGGGGGCTGGATGAGCAGTTCTTC.

The chain joins TRBV15 to TRBJ2-1; D remains ambiguous. The CDR3 covers 13 residues. The germline CDR1 and CDR2 sequences are LNHNV and YYDKDF (reference sequence). Trimming left V 1 base short and J 6 bases short, with 7 bases between. For the CDR3, the DNA is TGTGCCACCAGCAGAGGACTGATCAATGAGCAGTTCTTC. Translated, it gives CATSRGLINEQFF.

The chain couples TRBV5-6 to TRBJ2-2; tentatively, D is TRBD1 (5 bases). CDR3 length: 14 residues. Germline values: CDR1 SGHDT, CDR2 YYEEEE. Deletions cut 2 bases from V and 3 bases from J, with 8 bases between. CDR3 protein: CASSLQVHTGELFF. For the CDR3, the DNA is TGTGCCAGCAGCTTACAGGTCCACACCGGGGAGCTGTTTTTT.

The gene calls are TRBV29-1 and TRBJ2-3; the match to TRBD2 covers 14 bases. Trimming took 8 bases from V and 1 from J; bases not matched to a gene: 8. The CDR3 has 16 residues. Germline CDR1 SQVTM, CDR2 ANQGSEA. CDR3 in DNA: TGCAGCTCTTATAAGGGACTAGCGGGAGGCACAGATACGCAGTATTTT. Protein sequence: CSSYKGLAGGTDTQYF.

The chain is built from TRBV27 and TRBJ2-1; 14 bases line up with TRBD2. J was trimmed by 9 bases and V by 6 bases; bases with no gene match: 7. CDR1 and CDR2 (germline): MNHEY, SMNVEV (reference sequence). The CDR3 sequence is 15 residues long. As DNA, the CDR3 is TGTGCCAGCAGATCGGGGACTAGCGGGAGAACTGAGCAGTTCTTC. Encoded protein: CASRSGTSGRTEQFF.

The chain employs TRBV5-1 and TRBJ1-2; tentatively, D is TRBD1 (6 bases). The CDR3 has 14 amino acids. The germline V gene has CDR1 SGHRS and CDR2 YFSETQ. The V end was cut by 0 bases, the J end by 6 bases, with 12 bases between. CDR3 in DNA: TGCGCCAGCAGCTTGGAAGGGGGGGTTAATGGCTACACCTTC. Residues: CASSLEGGVNGYTF.

J is TRBJ2-3 and V is TRBV7-6, with a weak D call TRBD2 (7 bases). This CDR3 is 14 amino acids long. The V gene lost 5 bases and the J gene lost 5 bases, with 14 bases spanning the gap. CDR1 SGHVS and CDR2 FNYEAQ come from the germline V gene. CDR3 nucleotides: TGTGCCAGCAGCCCCGAGGGGGAGGGAGATACGCAGTATTTT. Translating gives CASSPEGEGDTQYF.

This clone was seen a single time. The chain combines TRBV28 with TRBJ1-1; TRBD1 aligns across 9 bases. Looked up from germline, CDR1 is MDHEN and CDR2 is SYDVKM. V shed 3 bases, J shed 9 bases, and the junction held 11 bases outside the gene matches. This CDR3 region has 15 residues. The CDR3 region has the DNA TGTGCCAGCAGTTTTTGGACAGGGGCTCCCGGCCAAGCTTTCTTT. This codes for CASSFWTGAPGQAFF.

This clone was picked up a small number of times. V gene TRBV5-1 combines with J gene TRBJ2-1; 9 positions agree with TRBD2. The V segment lost 2 bases and the J segment 8 bases; nucleotides outside the gene matches: 11. The CDR3 sequence is 16 residues long. Germline loops: CDR1 SGHRS, CDR2 YFSETQ. This chain's CDR3 is CASSLLAGAEGDEQFF. The CDR3 DNA sequence: TGCGCCAGCAGCTTACTAGCGGGCGCCGAGGGAGATGAGCAGTTCTTC.

In this sample, this clone turned up once. The CDR3 reads CASSSGTGIYEQYF. The DNA for the CDR3 is TGTGCCAGCAGTTCCGGGACAGGGATCTACGAGCAGTACTTC. The chain couples TRBV28 to TRBJ2-7, with 9 bases identical to TRBD1. CDR3 length: 14 amino acids. V was clipped by 4 bases and J by 3 bases; unmatched bases: 4. From germline, CDR1 is MDHEN and CDR2 SYDVKM. Full variable domain (remainder filled in from reference TRBV28 and TRBJ2-7): DVKVTQSSRYLVKRTGEKVFLECVQDMDHENMFWYRQDPGLGLRLIYFSYDVKMKEKGDIPEGYSVSREKKERFSLILESASTNQTSMYLCASSSGTGIYEQYFGPGTRLTVT.

The chain has TRBV6-1 and TRBJ1-2; D may be TRBD1 (6 bases). Germline CDR1 is MNHNS and CDR2 is SASEGT. This CDR3 spans 13 amino acids. V was trimmed by 8 bases and J by 8 bases, leaving 18 bases between them. This CDR3 reads CASLRGGAGGYTF. CDR3 coding DNA: TGTGCCAGCCTGAGGGGGGGCGCGGGCGGCTACACCTTC.

The rearrangement uses TRBV29-1 and TRBJ2-2, with TRBD1 as a possible D gene (5 bases). The CDR3 is 14 residues long. Per the germline V gene, CDR1 is SQVTM and CDR2 is ANQGSEA. The V gene lost 4 bases and the J gene lost 0 bases, with 9 bases spanning the gap. The CDR3 sequence: CSVGTGTNTGELFF. The DNA of the CDR3 is TGCAGCGTTGGAACAGGAACGAACACCGGGGAGCTGTTTTTT.

This clone was detected only once. The CDR3 DNA follows: TGCAGCGTTGTCTCAGGGGAGCGAAACACCATATATTTT. Its translation is CSVVSGERNTIYF. The chain uses TRBV29-1 and TRBJ1-3; possibly TRBD1 for D (6 bases). Germline lookup yields CDR1 SQVTM and CDR2 ANQGSEA. Deletions cut 4 bases from V and 5 bases from J, with 12 bases between. The CDR3 totals 13 residues.

The chain uses TRBV6-6 and TRBJ2-2; possibly TRBD2 for D (6 bases). The CDR3 length is 16 residues. The V end was cut by 0 bases, the J end by 2 bases, with 10 bases between. CDR1 and CDR2 from the germline V gene are MNHNY and SVGAGI (reference sequence). The CDR3 coding sequence is TGTGCCAGCAGTTACTCCCGGGACTCTAACACCGGGGAGCTGTTTTTT. As protein: CASSYSRDSNTGELFF.

V and J are TRBV2 and TRBJ1-1; 9 bases fit TRBD1. With V trimmed by 6 bases and J by 6 bases, 5 bases remained unmatched. The CDR3 is made up of 13 amino acids. Germline CDR1 and CDR2: SNHLY and FYNNEI. DNA for the CDR3: TGTGCCAGCAGCCGGGACAGGGAGTCTGAAGCTTTCTTT. This codes for CASSRDRESEAFF.

The chain combines TRBV27 with TRBJ2-7; D might be TRBD2 (5 bases). The CDR3 totals 14 residues. Trimming left V 5 bases short and J 6 bases short, with 17 bases between. Germline loops: CDR1 MNHEY, CDR2 SMNVEV (reference sequence). CDR3 coding DNA: TGTGCCAGCAGTAAGCTCGACGGGGTGGGCGAGCAGTACTTC. Its protein is CASSKLDGVGEQYF.

The chain uses TRBV7-8 and TRBJ1-1, with D tentatively TRBD1 (6 bases). The CDR3 spans 15 residues. Looked up from germline, CDR1 is SGHVS and CDR2 is FQNEAQ. V was trimmed by 3 bases and J by 0 bases, leaving 11 bases between them. CDR3 sequence reads: CASSLAGGMNTEAFF. DNA for the CDR3: TGTGCCAGCAGCTTGGCGGGGGGCATGAACACTGAAGCTTTCTTT.

J is TRBJ1-1 and V is TRBV30; D is ambiguous. CDR3 length: 14 residues. The germline V gene encodes CDR1 GTSNPN and CDR2 SVGIG (reference sequence). The V end lost 0 bases, the J end lost 4 bases, and 12 bases lay between the germline ends. CDR3 DNA sequence: TGTGCCTGGAGTGTACGAGGTTCCAGCACTGAAGCTTTCTTT. Translating it yields CAWSVRGSSTEAFF.

The J gene is TRBJ1-2, the V gene TRBV9; D perhaps matches TRBD1 (6 bases). Germline CDR1 SGDLS, CDR2 YYNGEE. V was clipped by 0 bases and J by 4 bases, with 16 bases between them. This CDR3 spans 16 amino acids. The CDR3, as DNA: TGTGCCAGCAGCGTAGGGGTGGGGACAAGCCTCTATGGCTACACCTTC. Protein product: CASSVGVGTSLYGYTF.

The rearrangement links TRBV29-1 to TRBJ1-1; D is unresolved. Trimming pared 6 bases from V and 1 base from J, leaving 3 bases between. CDR3 length: 10 amino acids. In germline, CDR1 is SQVTM, CDR2 ANQGSEA. The CDR3 is CSVRNTEAFF. In DNA form, the CDR3 reads TGCAGCGTCAGGAACACTGAAGCTTTCTTT.

This clone turned up a few times. The DNA for the CDR3 is TGTGCCAGCAGACAGGCGGGGCGCGAGACCCAGTACTTC. Amino acid sequence: CASRQAGRETQYF. The V gene is TRBV6-1, the J gene TRBJ2-5; D may be TRBD2 (6 bases). The germline V and J ends were trimmed by 6 bases and 5 bases, with 13 bases remaining between them. The CDR3 totals 13 residues. Germline assignment: CDR1 MNHNS and CDR2 SASEGT.

This chain joins TRBV6-6 and TRBJ2-7; possibly TRBD1 for D (5 bases). V lost 5 bases and J 2 bases, leaving 10 bases between the germline ends. Per germline, CDR1 MNHNY and CDR2 SVGAGI (reference sequence). This CDR3 region has 13 residues. CDR3 region: CASSNQGTYEQYF. As DNA, the CDR3 is TGTGCCAGCAGTAATCAGGGAACCTACGAGCAGTACTTC.